What follows is one TCR beta chain and its context. Its specificity is unknown. The ends were cut back, 5 bases at V and 2 bases at J, with 16 bases in the middle. CDR3 length: 15 amino acids. CDR1 and CDR2 from the germline V gene are LNHDA and SQIVND (reference sequence). Average purity of the negatively selected CD4+ T cells was around 98%. Using immunoSEQ multiplex PCR, the repertoire was profiled, and TCRdb retains in-frame clones only, with some absent. Found here are some 110,000 clones, about 91% of them singletons; the top ten hold about 0.27%. These data come from a study of T cell repertoires and HLA-DP antigens. Study-wide results and limits: Responder cells were total CD4+ cells with a HeLa antigen-presenting system.

This clonotype was sampled from a woman aged 18-35 years in good health and CMV-seronegative. The sample taken for sequencing was CD4+ T cells from PBMCs. This sequence joins TRBV19 and TRBJ2-7; TRBD2 is a possible D gene (6 bases). The CDR3: CASSGRGTGPYEQYF. The DNA for the CDR3 is TGTGCCAGTAGTGGCCGGGGGACGGGGCCCTACGAGCAGTACTTC.